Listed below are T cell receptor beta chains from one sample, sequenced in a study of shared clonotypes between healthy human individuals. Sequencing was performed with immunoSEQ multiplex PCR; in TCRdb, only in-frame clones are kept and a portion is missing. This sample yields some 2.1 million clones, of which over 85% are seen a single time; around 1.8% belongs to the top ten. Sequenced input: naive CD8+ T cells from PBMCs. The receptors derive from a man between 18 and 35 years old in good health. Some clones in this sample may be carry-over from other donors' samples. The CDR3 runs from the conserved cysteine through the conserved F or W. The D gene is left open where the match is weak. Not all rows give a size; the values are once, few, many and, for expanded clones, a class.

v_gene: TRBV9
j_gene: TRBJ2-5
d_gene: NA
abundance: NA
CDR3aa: CASSEDGVQETQYF
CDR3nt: TGTGCCAGCAGCGAGGATGGGGTCCAAGAGACCCAGTACTTC

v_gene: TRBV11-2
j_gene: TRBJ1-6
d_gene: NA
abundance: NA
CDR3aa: CASSLDPGSGSPLHF
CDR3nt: TGTGCCAGCAGCTTAGATCCGGGGTCGGGGTCACCCCTCCACTTT

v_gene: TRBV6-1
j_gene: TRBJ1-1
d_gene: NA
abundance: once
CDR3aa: CASSVQVLEAFF
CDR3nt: TGTGCCAGCAGTGTTCAGGTACTGGAAGCTTTCTTT

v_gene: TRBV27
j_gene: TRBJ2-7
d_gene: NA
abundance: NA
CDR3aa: CASSFLGGYEQYF
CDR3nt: TGTGCCAGCAGTTTTTTGGGCGGGTACGAGCAGTACTTC

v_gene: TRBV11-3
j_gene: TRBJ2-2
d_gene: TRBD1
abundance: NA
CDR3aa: CASSKDRGGTGELFF
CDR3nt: TGTGCCAGCAGCAAAGACAGGGGAGGCACCGGGGAGCTGTTTTTT

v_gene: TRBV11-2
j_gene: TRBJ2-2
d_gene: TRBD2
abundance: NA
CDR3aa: CASRSRGGSGELFF
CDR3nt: TGTGCCAGCAGGTCCCGGGGGGGCTCCGGGGAGCTGTTTTTT

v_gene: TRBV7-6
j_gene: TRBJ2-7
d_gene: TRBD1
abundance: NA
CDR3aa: CASSQTGVVFYEQYF
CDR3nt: TGTGCCAGCAGCCAGACAGGGGTCGTTTTTTACGAGCAGTACTTC

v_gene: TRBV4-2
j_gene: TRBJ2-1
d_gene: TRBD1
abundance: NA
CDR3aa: CASSQDQESWGQGAVSSYNEQFF
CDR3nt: TGTGCCAGCAGCCAAGATCAGGAGAGCTGGGGACAGGGGGCGGTTAGCTCCTACAATGAGCAGTTCTTC

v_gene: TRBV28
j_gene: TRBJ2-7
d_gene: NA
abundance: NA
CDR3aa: CASSFMTDTYEQYF
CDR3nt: TGTGCCAGCAGTTTTATGACAGATACCTACGAGCAGTACTTC

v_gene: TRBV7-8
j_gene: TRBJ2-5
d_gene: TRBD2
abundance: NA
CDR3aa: CASSLKLAGVQETQYF
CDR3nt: TGTGCCAGCAGCTTAAAACTAGCGGGAGTCCAAGAGACCCAGTACTTC

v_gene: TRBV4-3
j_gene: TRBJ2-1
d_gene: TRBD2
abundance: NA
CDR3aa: CASSQGLAGNEQFF
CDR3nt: TGCGCCAGCAGCCAAGGGCTAGCGGGAAATGAGCAGTTCTTC

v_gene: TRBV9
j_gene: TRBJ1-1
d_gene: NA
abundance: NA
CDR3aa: CASSPGGRMNTEAFF
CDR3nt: TGTGCCAGCAGCCCCGGCGGACGGATGAACACTGAAGCTTTCTTT

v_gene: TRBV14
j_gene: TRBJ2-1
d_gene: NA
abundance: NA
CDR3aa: CASSPGGHYNEQFF
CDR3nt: TGTGCCAGCAGCCCCGGGGGCCACTACAATGAGCAGTTCTTC

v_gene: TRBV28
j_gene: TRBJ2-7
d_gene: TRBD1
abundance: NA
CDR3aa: CAIEAETGTYEQYF
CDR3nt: TGTGCCATCGAGGCAGAGACAGGGACCTACGAGCAGTACTTC

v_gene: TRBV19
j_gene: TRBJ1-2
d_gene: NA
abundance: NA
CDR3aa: CASSKSLGRNYGYTF
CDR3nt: TGTGCCAGTAGTAAGTCTCTGGGACGGAACTATGGCTACACCTTC

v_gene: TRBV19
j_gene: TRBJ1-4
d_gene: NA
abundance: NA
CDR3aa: CASSPRVGSNEKLFF
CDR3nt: TGTGCCAGTAGTCCCCGGGTAGGGTCCAACGAAAAACTGTTTTTT

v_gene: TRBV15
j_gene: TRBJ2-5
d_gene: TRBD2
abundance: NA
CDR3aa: CATGLAGFQETQYF
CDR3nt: TGTGCCACCGGGCTAGCGGGATTCCAAGAGACCCAGTACTTC

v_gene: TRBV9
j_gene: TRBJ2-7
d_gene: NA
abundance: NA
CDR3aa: CASSVGQLGAYEQYF
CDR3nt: TGTGCCAGCAGCGTAGGACAGCTTGGGGCCTACGAGCAGTACTTC

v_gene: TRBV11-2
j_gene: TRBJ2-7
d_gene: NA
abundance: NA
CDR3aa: CASSWGWGGPEQYF
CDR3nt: TGTGCCAGCAGCTGGGGATGGGGGGGCCCCGAGCAGTACTTC

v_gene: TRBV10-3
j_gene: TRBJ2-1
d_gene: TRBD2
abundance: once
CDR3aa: CAIRMAGGREDNEQFF
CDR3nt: TGTGCCATCAGGATGGCGGGAGGGAGAGAGGACAATGAGCAGTTCTTC

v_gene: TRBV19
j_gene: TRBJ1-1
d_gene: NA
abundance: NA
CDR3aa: CASSTRLRSTEAFF
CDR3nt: TGTGCCAGTAGTACCCGACTAAGGTCGACTGAAGCTTTCTTT

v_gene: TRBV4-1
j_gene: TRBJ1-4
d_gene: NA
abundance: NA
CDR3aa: CASSQVRVQVRNEKLFF
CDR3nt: TGCGCCAGCAGCCAAGTTCGGGTACAAGTCCGTAATGAAAAACTGTTTTTT

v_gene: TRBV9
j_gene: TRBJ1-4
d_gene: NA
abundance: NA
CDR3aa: CASSAYHGGIRNEKLFF
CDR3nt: TGTGCCAGCAGCGCGTATCATGGGGGCATCCGAAATGAAAAACTGTTTTTT

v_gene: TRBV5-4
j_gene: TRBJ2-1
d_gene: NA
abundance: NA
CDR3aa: CASSSRGDEQFF
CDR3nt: TGTGCCAGCAGCTCCCGGGGAGATGAGCAGTTCTTC

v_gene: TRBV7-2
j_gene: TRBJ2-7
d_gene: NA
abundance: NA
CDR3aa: CASREGTYQSYEQYF
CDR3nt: TGTGCCAGCAGAGAAGGGACATATCAATCCTACGAGCAGTACTTC

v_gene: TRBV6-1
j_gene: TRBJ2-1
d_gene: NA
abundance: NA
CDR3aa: CASSESNRRAYNEQFF
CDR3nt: TGTGCCAGCAGTGAATCGAACCGTCGAGCCTACAATGAGCAGTTCTTC

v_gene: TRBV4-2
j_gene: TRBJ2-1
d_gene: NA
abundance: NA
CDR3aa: CASSQRTAPGNNEQFF
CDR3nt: TGTGCCAGCAGCCAAAGGACTGCCCCAGGAAACAATGAGCAGTTCTTC

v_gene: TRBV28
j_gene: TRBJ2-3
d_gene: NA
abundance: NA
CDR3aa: CASSLRGLGGAISTDTQYF
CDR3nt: TGTGCCAGCAGCCTACGGGGCTTGGGCGGGGCTATTAGCACAGATACGCAGTATTTT

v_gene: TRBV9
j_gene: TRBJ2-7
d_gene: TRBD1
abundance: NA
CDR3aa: CASSGYRGFGEQYF
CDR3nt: TGTGCCAGCAGCGGGTACAGGGGATTTGGGGAGCAGTACTTC

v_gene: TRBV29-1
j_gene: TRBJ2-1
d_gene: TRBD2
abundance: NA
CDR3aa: CSVEEGLAGGNEQFF
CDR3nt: TGCAGCGTTGAAGAGGGGTTAGCGGGAGGGAATGAGCAGTTCTTC

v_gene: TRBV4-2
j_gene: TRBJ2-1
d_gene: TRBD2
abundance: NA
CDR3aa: CASSPGLAGGHEQFF
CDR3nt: TGTGCCAGCAGCCCGGGACTAGCGGGTGGGCATGAGCAGTTCTTC

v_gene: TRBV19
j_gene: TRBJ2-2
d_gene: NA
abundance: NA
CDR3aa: CASSIDRSGVAGELFF
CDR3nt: TGTGCCAGTAGTATAGATCGATCGGGAGTGGCCGGGGAGCTGTTTTTT

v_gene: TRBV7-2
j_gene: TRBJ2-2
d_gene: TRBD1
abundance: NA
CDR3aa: CASSSRGRITGELFF
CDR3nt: TGTGCCAGCAGCTCCAGGGGGCGCATCACCGGGGAGCTGTTTTTT

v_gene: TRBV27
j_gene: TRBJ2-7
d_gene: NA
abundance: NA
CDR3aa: CASSLAGPIYEQYF
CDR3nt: TGTGCCAGCAGTTTAGCGGGACCGATCTACGAGCAGTACTTC

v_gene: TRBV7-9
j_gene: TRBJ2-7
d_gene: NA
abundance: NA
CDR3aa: CATNGKVTGNEQYF
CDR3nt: TGTGCCACTAACGGAAAAGTCACGGGGAACGAGCAGTACTTC